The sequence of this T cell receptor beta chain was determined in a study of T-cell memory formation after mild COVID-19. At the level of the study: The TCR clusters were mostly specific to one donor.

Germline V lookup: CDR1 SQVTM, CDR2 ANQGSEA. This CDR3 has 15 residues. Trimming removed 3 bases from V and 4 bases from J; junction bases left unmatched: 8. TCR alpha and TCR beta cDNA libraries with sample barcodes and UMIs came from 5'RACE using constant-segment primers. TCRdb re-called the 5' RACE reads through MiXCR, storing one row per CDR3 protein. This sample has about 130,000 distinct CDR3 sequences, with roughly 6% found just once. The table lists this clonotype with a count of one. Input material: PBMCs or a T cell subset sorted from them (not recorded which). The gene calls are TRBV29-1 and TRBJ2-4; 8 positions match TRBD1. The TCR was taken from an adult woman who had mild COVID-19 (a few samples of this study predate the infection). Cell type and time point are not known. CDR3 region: CSVEDREGGKNIQYF. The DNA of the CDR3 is TGCAGCGTTGAGGACAGGGAAGGAGGAAAAAACATTCAGTACTTC.